The 10 T cell receptor beta chains below come from one sample, sequenced in a study of early T cells in non-severe SARS-CoV-2 infection. A single record per CDR3 protein comes from TCRdb applying MiXCR to the 5' RACE reads. The sample consists of about 97,000 distinct CDR3 sequences, roughly 9.6% of them appearing once. The sample in question was whole blood, obtained at baseline. Receptors originate from an adult who was a healthcare worker with PCR-confirmed SARS-CoV-2 infection or an uninfected control (not recorded which).

This clonotype was seen a handful of times. The genes are TRBV11-2 and TRBJ2-7; 10 bases map to TRBD2. V dropped 1 base and J dropped 4; count of bases not matched to a gene: 16. The CDR3 extends over 19 amino acids. The V gene's germline CDR1 is SGHAT and CDR2 FQNNGV. For the CDR3, the DNA is TGTGCCAGCAGCTTAGGCCCCGTCAGCGGGGGGGCCCAGTGGTACGAGCAGTACTTC. Its protein is CASSLGPVSGGAQWYEQYF.

The chain combines TRBV5-4 with TRBJ2-7; 10 bases match TRBD2. The germline V gene encodes CDR1 SGHNT and CDR2 YYREEE (reference sequence). This CDR3 is 16 amino acids long. J gave up 5 bases and V 4 bases, and 12 bases lay outside the gene matches. CDR3 sequence (DNA): TGTGCCAGCAGCCCGGGACAGCGGGAGGGCCCCCACGAGCAGTACTTC. Protein sequence: CASSPGQREGPHEQYF.

V gene TRBV13 combines with J gene TRBJ1-4; unclear D gene. Trimming left V 2 bases short and J 5 bases short, with 9 bases between. Germline CDR1 is PRHDT and CDR2 is FYEKMQ (reference sequence). The CDR3 has 14 residues. The CDR3 DNA reads TGTGCCAGCAGCTTAAGGACGGAAAATGAAAAACTGTTTTTT. Its protein is CASSLRTENEKLFF. Variable domain in full (rest from reference TRBV13 and TRBJ1-4): AAGVIQSPRHLIKEKRETATLKCYPIPRHDTVYWYQQGPGQDPQFLISFYEKMQSDKGSIPDRFSAQQFSDYHSELNMSSLELGDSALYFCASSLRTENEKLFFGSGTQLSVL.

The V gene is TRBV9, the J gene TRBJ2-7; 10 positions match TRBD2. The CDR3 runs to 16 residues. Germline lookup yields CDR1 SGDLS and CDR2 YYNGEE. Trimming took 3 bases from V and 0 from J; bases not matched to a gene: 6. Here the CDR3 reads CASSAQWTSGSYEQYF. CDR3 DNA sequence: TGTGCCAGCAGCGCCCAATGGACTAGCGGCTCCTACGAGCAGTACTTC.

This sequence joins TRBV20-1 and TRBJ2-3; D call uncertain. Trimming removed 6 bases at V and 0 bases at J, with 13 bases between. The CDR3 sequence is 14 residues long. Germline-derived CDR1 and CDR2 are DFQATT and SNEGSKA (reference sequence). CDR3 nucleotide sequence: TGCAGTGCCCCAAGTCAGACTAGCACAGATACGCAGTATTTT. Protein: CSAPSQTSTDTQYF.

This clonotype was recorded many times. The chain has TRBV5-1 and TRBJ1-2; the D gene is possibly TRBD1 (5 bases). This CDR3 has 15 amino acids. CDR1 is SGHRS, CDR2 YFSETQ, per germline. Deletions cut 0 bases from V and 7 bases from J, with 16 bases between. The CDR3 reads CASSLVGGAEFGYTF. In DNA form, the CDR3 reads TGCGCCAGCAGCTTGGTTGGCGGGGCTGAGTTTGGCTACACCTTC.

The gene calls are TRBV12-3 or TRBV12-4 and TRBJ2-7, with D possibly called TRBD1 or TRBD2 (5 bases each). The CDR3 length is 14 residues. Trimming took 2 bases from V and 5 from J, leaving 13 bases between them. The chain's CDR3 is CASSLNYEGNEQYF. The CDR3 DNA reads TGTGCCAGCAGTTTAAACTATGAGGGGAACGAGCAGTACTTC.

This chain connects TRBV30 to TRBJ2-7; no clear D. Germline V gene sequence: CDR1 GTSNPN, CDR2 SVGIG (reference sequence). The germline V and J ends were trimmed by 4 bases and 3 bases, with 7 bases remaining between them. The CDR3 spans 11 residues. The CDR3 coding sequence is TGTGCCTGGAAGACACTCTACGAGCAGTACTTC. Its translation: CAWKTLYEQYF.

This clonotype was seen ten or more times. The rearrangement links TRBV6-2 or TRBV6-3 to TRBJ2-3; TRBD2 might be the D (5 bases). The germline gives CDR1 MNHEY, CDR2 SVGEGT. This CDR3 region has 14 residues. The germline V and J ends were trimmed by 3 bases and 2 bases, with 9 bases remaining between them. In DNA, the CDR3 is TGTGCCAGCAGTTATTCCGGGAACACAGATACGCAGTATTTT. Protein product: CASSYSGNTDTQYF.

Only a few counts were recorded for this clonotype. V gene TRBV20-1 combines with J gene TRBJ2-7, with TRBD2 matching over 7 bases. Per the germline V gene, CDR1 is DFQATT and CDR2 is SNEGSKA (reference sequence). J lost 3 bases, V lost 3 bases, and 14 bases had no gene match. This CDR3 contains 16 residues. DNA for the CDR3: TGCAGTGCTAGGGAGAGTGTGTCTAGCGGTTACTACGAGCAGTACTTC. Its protein product is CSARESVSSGYYEQYF.